The present T cell receptor beta chain was sequenced within a study of T cells in Graves' hyperthyroidism and ophthalmopathy. Regarding the study as a whole: Most thyroid clonotypes expanded above 0.001 appeared in blood too. For ophthalmopathy, model prediction preceded onset by a median 6.5 months. Separating ophthalmopathy from stable hyperthyroidism was achieved by a 13 V-J model.

RNA transcripts served as the template for amplifying TCR beta CDR3 regions. The HTBI primer set served for first-round RT-PCR of the TCR CDR3. Each CDR3 protein gets one entry after TCRdb re-called the multiplex PCR reads with MiXCR. The sample has about 640,000 distinct CDR3 sequences, 20% seen once. In regard to this clonotype: What it binds is not known.

The cohort's ophthalmopathy patients, a group with duration under 3 months, had a Clinical Activity Score of at least 3 and a NOSPECS grade of at least 4. CDR3 length: 13 amino acids. Trimming stripped 7 bases from V and 9 bases from J, with 16 bases between. The germline gives CDR1 MNHEY, CDR2 SVGEGT. The source is a man aged 25-40 years with Graves' ophthalmopathy. The gene calls are TRBV6-2 or TRBV6-3 and TRBJ1-5, with TRBD1 as a possible D gene (5 bases). Sample: blood. As DNA, the CDR3 is TGTGCCAGCATCAACAGGAGGGTTCGGCCCCAGCATTTT. Translation: CASINRRVRPQHF.